These T cell receptor beta chains were read from a single sample in a study of response to subunit inactivated influenza vaccine. TCRdb processed the RT-PCR reads anew with MiXCR; each CDR3 protein has one entry. Found here are about 700,000 distinct CDR3 sequences, 11% to 15% of them singletons; the top ten hold around 7%. This specimen was PBMCs from blood, taken less than 15 days before vaccination. The receptors come from a man aged 45-60 years who received an inactivated influenza vaccine. Each CDR3 is given with its conserved first and last residue. Each record gives: V gene, J gene, CDR3 protein.

v_call: TRBV20-1
j_call: TRBJ1-1
cdr3_aa: CSARDRGDSGTEAFF

v_call: TRBV30
j_call: TRBJ1-3
cdr3_aa: CAWTLAVGGNTIYF

v_call: TRBV20-1
j_call: TRBJ2-7
cdr3_aa: CSAPTSASSSYKQYF

v_call: TRBV18
j_call: TRBJ2-3
cdr3_aa: CASSPGQVGTDTQYF

v_call: TRBV10-3
j_call: TRBJ2-5
cdr3_aa: CAISENPGQGWTQYF

v_call: TRBV11-1
j_call: TRBJ1-2
cdr3_aa: CASSTQGTMGYTF

v_call: TRBV19
j_call: TRBJ2-3
cdr3_aa: CASSAGMPLGTQYF

v_call: TRBV6-2/TRBV6-3
j_call: TRBJ2-1
cdr3_aa: CASRREPRNEQFF

v_call: TRBV20-1
j_call: TRBJ2-2
cdr3_aa: CSASQRAQAGELFF

v_call: TRBV12-3/TRBV12-4
j_call: TRBJ2-3
cdr3_aa: CASSSGGTTDTQYF

v_call: TRBV6-4
j_call: TRBJ2-1
cdr3_aa: CASSDSGTPLRFSYNEQFF

v_call: TRBV7-2
j_call: TRBJ1-2
cdr3_aa: CASSFGDSGGGYTF

v_call: TRBV5-1
j_call: TRBJ2-5
cdr3_aa: CASSQGRGYAETQYF

v_call: TRBV3-1
j_call: TRBJ1-2
cdr3_aa: CASSQGGRTLYGYTF

v_call: TRBV14
j_call: TRBJ2-7
cdr3_aa: CASSPQGSFYEQYF

v_call: TRBV20-1
j_call: TRBJ2-7
cdr3_aa: CSASQGFGSYEQYF

v_call: TRBV7-2
j_call: TRBJ1-4
cdr3_aa: CASSPTGVSEKLFF

v_call: TRBV7-9
j_call: TRBJ2-1
cdr3_aa: CASSLRTGRLNEQFF

v_call: TRBV12-5
j_call: TRBJ2-2
cdr3_aa: CASGRLAGPNTGELFF

v_call: TRBV29-1
j_call: TRBJ1-6
cdr3_aa: CSVGAGRNSPLHF

v_call: TRBV5-1
j_call: TRBJ2-5
cdr3_aa: CASAQREETQYF

v_call: TRBV29-1
j_call: TRBJ2-7
cdr3_aa: CSVKRPGMVYEQYF

v_call: TRBV20-1
j_call: TRBJ2-3
cdr3_aa: CSAVGTGTTDTQYF

v_call: TRBV28
j_call: TRBJ2-3
cdr3_aa: CASSPSNRRDTQYF

v_call: TRBV3-1
j_call: TRBJ2-5
cdr3_aa: CASSQDSGLAGGTQYF

v_call: TRBV20-1
j_call: TRBJ2-7
cdr3_aa: CSARSTGPAGEQYF

v_call: TRBV20-1
j_call: TRBJ2-3
cdr3_aa: CSANPSGTSTDTQYF

v_call: TRBV3-1
j_call: TRBJ2-1
cdr3_aa: CASSQDLSGRFDVQFF

v_call: TRBV6-1
j_call: TRBJ2-1
cdr3_aa: CASSGGHNSYNEQFF

v_call: TRBV10-3
j_call: TRBJ2-2
cdr3_aa: CAISESPGQVTGELFF

v_call: TRBV4-3
j_call: TRBJ1-5
cdr3_aa: CASSQAFTGREQPQHF

v_call: TRBV11-2
j_call: TRBJ2-7
cdr3_aa: CASSLTGSSGSSYEQYF

v_call: TRBV7-6
j_call: TRBJ1-4
cdr3_aa: CASSKGQGTKLFF

v_call: TRBV20-1
j_call: TRBJ1-2
cdr3_aa: CSALEVGGGYTF

v_call: TRBV6-2/TRBV6-3
j_call: TRBJ2-5
cdr3_aa: CASSYPLKGETQYF

v_call: TRBV20-1
j_call: TRBJ1-1
cdr3_aa: CSVLAQWRETEAFF

v_call: TRBV7-8
j_call: TRBJ1-1
cdr3_aa: CASSFGYKNTEAFF

v_call: TRBV28
j_call: TRBJ2-4
cdr3_aa: CASSLTPKGTIQYF

v_call: TRBV20-1
j_call: TRBJ2-4
cdr3_aa: CSAMDRAVNIQYF

v_call: TRBV29-1
j_call: TRBJ2-2
cdr3_aa: CSVSTDNSGELFF

v_call: TRBV11-2
j_call: TRBJ2-5
cdr3_aa: CASSLPGLDRFQETQYF

v_call: TRBV6-5
j_call: TRBJ1-4
cdr3_aa: CASSYSSAEKLFF

v_call: TRBV30
j_call: TRBJ1-2
cdr3_aa: CARGTGGAANYGYTF

v_call: TRBV11-1
j_call: TRBJ1-6
cdr3_aa: CASSLIWASGISYNSPLHF